A single sample is the source of the 25 T cell receptor beta chains below, sequenced in a study of a mutant IDH1 vaccine in newly diagnosed glioma. Clones were read by immunoSEQ multiplex PCR, and TCRdb kept only the in-frame ones, dropping some. There are some 47,000 clones in the sample; 65% to 90% occur only once, and approximately 4.7% lies in the top ten. These TCRs are of unknown antigen specificity. Documented time point: week 35, safety follow-up. A 20-mer mutant IDH1 peptide at 300 ug was injected subcutaneously with topical imiquimod. Sample: PBMCs, taken from a glioma patient whose treatment included an IDH1 peptide vaccine. These receptors were collected from a woman in her 40s with glioma. Some clones in this sample may be carry-over from other donors' samples.

This clone was recorded a few times. The chain recombines TRBV29-1 with TRBJ1-1; tentatively, D is TRBD1 (5 bases). CDR1 is SQVTM and CDR2 is ANQGSEA in the germline V gene. The CDR3 has 13 residues. Trimming took off 4 bases at V and 10 bases at J, with 19 bases between the two ends. The CDR3 bases are TGCAGCGTTGCCCCCGGGGCCTCCCTCGGAGCTTTCTTT. The encoded protein is CSVAPGASLGAFF.

The chain combines TRBV5-1 with TRBJ1-5; D might be TRBD1 (6 bases). With 5 bases removed from V and 5 bases from J, the gap between germline ends came to 17 bases. The germline V gene encodes CDR1 SGHRS and CDR2 YFSETQ. This CDR3 has 15 residues. The CDR3 region has the DNA TGCGCCAGCAGTATCTACTGGGACACTTATCAGCCCCAGCATTTT. Its translation: CASSIYWDTYQPQHF. The full variable domain, in which reference TRBV5-1 and TRBJ1-5 provide the parts outside the CDR3, is KAGVTQTPRYLIKTRGQQVTLSCSPISGHRSVSWYQQTPGQGLQFLFEYFSETQRNKGNFPGRFSGRQFSNSRSEMNVSTLELGDSALYLCASSIYWDTYQPQHFGDGTRLSIL.

This chain uses TRBV10-3 with TRBJ2-7; 9 bases agree with TRBD2. The V gene's germline CDR1 is ENHRY and CDR2 SYGVKD. The V segment lost 2 bases and the J segment 6 bases; nucleotides outside the gene matches: 14. This CDR3 has 17 residues. CDR3 loop: CAISEILAGRASVEQYF. CDR3 sequence (DNA): TGTGCCATCAGTGAGATCCTAGCGGGACGCGCGTCGGTCGAGCAGTACTTC.

The chain couples TRBV29-1 to TRBJ1-2; TRBD1 aligns across 8 bases. With 7 bases clipped from V and 6 bases from J, the junction kept 7 bases outside the gene matches. The CDR3 contains 12 residues. Germline V lookup: CDR1 SQVTM, CDR2 ANQGSEA. CDR3 coding DNA: TGCAGCGGCGGGGGACAGGCCAATGGCTACACCTTC. Residues: CSGGGQANGYTF.

Concerning this clone: One end of the junction is discordant with germline, which a read error may explain. The rearrangement joins TRBV6-5 to TRBJ1-3, with D perhaps TRBD1 (6 bases). Germline lookup yields CDR1 MNHEY and CDR2 SVGAGI. CDR3 length: 15 residues. The CDR3 region has the DNA TGTGCCAGCGGGAGACAGGCGAGCTCTGGAAACACCACATATTTT. It specifies CASGRQASSGNTTYF.

In its sample, this clone was seen once. The genes are TRBV29-1 and TRBJ2-2; D unresolved. Germline CDR1 SQVTM, CDR2 ANQGSEA. This CDR3 is built from 12 residues. The V gene lost 7 bases and the J gene lost 4 bases, with 10 bases spanning the gap. CDR3 DNA: TGCAGCGCCGCTCTTCGCACCGGGGAGCTGTTTTTT. Translation: CSAALRTGELFF.

The rearrangement joins TRBV29-1 to TRBJ1-5; 8 bases map to TRBD1. Germline assignment: CDR1 SQVTM and CDR2 ANQGSEA. With V trimmed by 8 bases and J by 6 bases, 3 bases remained unmatched. This CDR3 is built from 11 residues. The CDR3 nucleotides read TGCAGCAGACAGGGGCCTCAGCCCCAGCATTTT. It codes for CSRQGPQPQHF.

The chain carries TRBV7-2 and TRBJ2-1; 11 positions match TRBD1. The germline CDR1 and CDR2 sequences are SGHTA and FQGNSA. V lost 6 bases to trimming and J lost 10 bases; unmatched junction nucleotides: 8. The CDR3 loop spans 14 amino acids. The CDR3 region has the DNA TGTGCCAGCAGACAAGGACAGGGGGCCGGGGAGCAGTTCTTC. This sequence encodes CASRQGQGAGEQFF.

This clone was counted once. The chain uses TRBV19 and TRBJ2-2, with D unclear. This CDR3 has 14 residues. V gave up 6 bases and J gave up 7 bases, with 15 bases separating them. Germline CDR1 reads LNHDA; CDR2 reads SQIVND (reference sequence). This CDR3 reads CASSPALDVGELFF. In nucleotides, the CDR3 is TGTGCCAGTAGCCCCGCCTTAGACGTCGGGGAGCTGTTTTTT.

The J gene is TRBJ2-7, the V gene TRBV9; no clear D. V lost 3 bases and J 2 bases, leaving 6 bases between the germline ends. Per the germline V gene, CDR1 is SGDLS and CDR2 is YYNGEE. This CDR3 is built from 12 residues. The chain's CDR3 is CASSGITYEQYF. CDR3 nucleotides: TGTGCCAGCAGCGGGATTACCTACGAGCAGTACTTC.

J is TRBJ1-6 and V is TRBV9; D remains ambiguous. V gave up 4 bases and J gave up 11 bases, with 10 bases separating them. Germline V gene data show CDR1 as SGDLS and CDR2 as YYNGEE. This CDR3 spans 12 amino acids. CDR3 DNA sequence: TGTGCCAGCAGCCCGTTGGGAGCACCCCTCCACTTT. As protein: CASSPLGAPLHF.

The chain recombines TRBV5-4 with TRBJ2-7; 9 nucleotides match TRBD2. Trimming cost V 1 base and J 12 bases; bases outside gene matches: 17. The CDR3 covers 16 residues. The germline V gene encodes CDR1 SGHNT and CDR2 YYREEE (reference sequence). CDR3 nucleotides: TGTGCCAGCAGCTTGTCCCCCGGGACTAGCTCTGTGGGGGCGTACTTC. Translated: CASSLSPGTSSVGAYF.

This chain connects TRBV6-6 to TRBJ1-2; D gene uncertain. The V end was cut by 11 bases, the J end by 6 bases, with 19 bases between. The length of the CDR3 is 13 residues. Germline V gene lookup returns CDR1 MNHNY and CDR2 SVGAGI (reference sequence). The CDR3 region is CASSRRSDNGYTF. Here the CDR3 DNA reads TGTGCCTCCTCAAGGCGGTCGGATAATGGCTACACCTTC.

This sequence joins TRBV4-3 and TRBJ1-5; D might be TRBD1 (5 bases). The CDR3 runs 16 residues. CDR1 and CDR2 from the germline V gene are LGHNA and YSLEER. With 3 bases removed from V and 3 bases from J, the gap between germline ends came to 15 bases. The CDR3 DNA follows: TGCGCCAGCAGCCAGAACCGTTTGGGGGTCAATCAGCCCCAGCATTTT. This translates into CASSQNRLGVNQPQHF.

The rearrangement links TRBV4-1 to TRBJ2-1; D ambiguous. This CDR3 is built from 14 residues. The germline gives CDR1 MGHRA, CDR2 YSYEKL. Trimming removed 0 bases from V and 10 bases from J, with 13 bases in between. The CDR3 DNA follows: TGCGCCAGCAGCCAAGATCATCGAGAAGGAGAGCAGTTCTTC. This encodes CASSQDHREGEQFF.

The chain carries TRBV7-8 and TRBJ2-7; D is undetermined. The CDR3 sequence is 14 residues long. V lost 0 bases and J 0 bases, leaving 6 bases between the germline ends. Germline V gene sequence: CDR1 SGHVS, CDR2 FQNEAQ. CDR3 DNA: TGTGCCAGCAGCTTAGCAGTCAGCTCCTACGAGCAGTACTTC. Translating gives CASSLAVSSYEQYF.

This chain uses TRBV4-3 with TRBJ1-2; unclear D gene. Germline CDR1 LGHNA, CDR2 YSLEER. The CDR3 contains 17 residues. Deletions cut 0 bases from V and 3 bases from J, with 17 bases between. The chain's CDR3 is CASSQDRRELGYYGYTF. CDR3 DNA sequence: TGCGCCAGCAGCCAAGATAGAAGGGAGCTGGGTTACTATGGCTACACCTTC.

V is TRBV4-1 and J is TRBJ2-1; a possible D gene is TRBD1 (10 bases). The germline gives CDR1 MGHRA, CDR2 YSYEKL. V lost 10 bases and J lost 1, with 29 bases in between. CDR3 size: 19 residues. The CDR3 loop is CATTARTGGREGSYNEQFF. The CDR3 bases are TGCGCCACCACAGCCCGGACAGGGGGGCGGGAGGGTTCCTACAATGAGCAGTTCTTC.

The CDR3 region has the DNA TGCAGCGTTGGGCCCGCGCCACAGGGCTACGAGCAGTACTTC. It encodes CSVGPAPQGYEQYF. J is TRBJ2-7 and V is TRBV29-1, with D perhaps matching TRBD1 (6 bases). Between the trimmed V and J ends, which lost 4 bases and 3 bases, there was a span of 16 bases. The germline V gene encodes CDR1 SQVTM and CDR2 ANQGSEA. The CDR3 is 14 amino acids.

The CDR3 nucleotides read TGTGCCAGCAGCCAACCTCAGGGGAACACCGGGGAGCTGTTTTTT. Translation: CASSQPQGNTGELFF. This chain uses TRBV4-2 with TRBJ2-2; TRBD1 is a possible D gene (5 bases). Per the germline V gene, CDR1 is LGHNA and CDR2 is YNFKEQ. The length of the CDR3 is 15 residues. V was shortened by 2 bases and J by 1 base, with 8 bases between the two germline ends.

The chain employs TRBV30 and TRBJ1-6; D not certain. Per germline, CDR1 GTSNPN and CDR2 SVGIG (reference sequence). CDR3 length: 15 residues. Trimming shortened V by 2 bases and J by 4 bases, and 12 bases separated the two germline ends. CDR3 sequence reads: CAWSRSREYNSPLHF. The CDR3 DNA reads as TGTGCCTGGAGTAGGAGCAGAGAGTATAATTCACCCCTCCACTTT.

The V and J genes are TRBV4-1 and TRBJ2-1; possible D gene TRBD2, 7 bases. The germline V gene has CDR1 MGHRA and CDR2 YSYEKL. Trimming shortened V by 1 base and J by 5 bases, and 21 bases separated the two germline ends. The CDR3 contains 18 residues. CDR3 sequence reads: CASSQAGRWGGRNNEQFF. The CDR3 nucleotides read TGCGCCAGCAGCCAAGCAGGCAGGTGGGGGGGCCGAAACAATGAGCAGTTCTTC.

The chain joins TRBV5-4 to TRBJ1-4; TRBD1 might be the D (5 bases). V was cut by 3 bases and J by 7 bases, with 25 bases left in between. CDR3 length equals 18 residues. Germline values: CDR1 SGHNT, CDR2 YYREEE (reference sequence). The CDR3 bases are TGTGCCAGCAGCTCAAGACAACCGGGACCTCGGGAGGGTGAAAAACTGTTTTTT. Its protein is CASSSRQPGPREGEKLFF.

The chain recombines TRBV18 with TRBJ2-3; no firm D call. V was trimmed by 4 bases and J by 3 bases, leaving 17 bases between them. The CDR3 has 16 residues. Germline V lookup: CDR1 KGHSH, CDR2 LQKENI. The CDR3 reads CASSLGRPRKTDTQYF. CDR3 coding DNA: TGTGCCAGCTCACTAGGTCGGCCGCGGAAAACAGATACGCAGTATTTT. Supplemented by reference TRBV18 and TRBJ2-3, the full variable domain reads NAGVMQNPRHLVRRRGQEARLRCSPMKGHSHVYWYRQLPEEGLKFMVYLQKENIIDESGMPKERFSAEFPKEGPSILRIQQVVRGDSAAYFCASSLGRPRKTDTQYFGPGTRLTVL.

V usage is TRBV6-5 and J usage is TRBJ2-7, with TRBD2 as a possible D gene (5 bases). CDR1 is MNHEY, CDR2 SVGAGI, per germline. V gave up 5 bases and J gave up 5 bases, with 10 bases separating them. The CDR3 has 12 amino acids. CDR3 in amino acids: CASSDYRNEQYF. The DNA for the CDR3 is TGTGCCAGCAGTGACTATAGAAACGAGCAGTACTTC.